Following are 26 T cell receptor beta chains from one sample sequenced in a study of radiotherapy plus CTLA-4 blockade in lung cancer. Profiled with immunoSEQ multiplex PCR; TCRdb holds only in-frame clones, not every one. Among roughly 59,000 clones listed, around three quarters were seen once. The specimen comprised peripheral blood, sampled from a patient treated with radiotherapy plus ipilimumab. The source of these receptors is a human donor with non-small cell lung cancer whose response to radiotherapy plus ipilimumab could not be evaluated.

This sequence joins TRBV5-4 and TRBJ1-1, with D unclear. V lost 4 bases and J lost 1, with 8 bases in between. The CDR3 totals 13 residues. Germline CDR1 reads SGHNT; CDR2 reads YYREEE (reference sequence). In DNA form, the CDR3 reads TGTGCCAGCAGCCTTAATCCGAACACTGAAGCTTTCTTT. Translation gives CASSLNPNTEAFF.

This clone was observed at least ten times. This sequence joins TRBV5-1 and TRBJ1-2; 9 positions agree with TRBD1. V shed 4 bases and J 2 bases; nucleotides not matched to a gene: 3. The germline gives CDR1 SGHRS, CDR2 YFSETQ. The length of the CDR3 is 14 residues. The CDR3 reads CASSPGQGNYGYTF. CDR3 DNA: TGCGCCAGCAGCCCAGGACAGGGGAACTATGGCTACACCTTC.

This clone was found a few times. The chain combines TRBV15 with TRBJ2-2; 7 bases align to TRBD2. From germline, CDR1 is LNHNV and CDR2 YYDKDF (reference sequence). CDR3 size: 16 residues. J was trimmed by 1 base and V by 1 base; bases with no gene match: 3. CDR3 in DNA: TGTGCCACCAGCAGAGGGGCGGGGGTGAACACCGGGGAGCTGTTTTTT. Residues: CATSRGAGVNTGELFF. The full variable domain, in which reference TRBV15 and TRBJ2-2 provide the parts outside the CDR3, is DAMVIQNPRYQVTQFGKPVTLSCSQTLNHNVMYWYQQKSSQAPKLLFHYYDKDFNNEADTPDNFQSRRPNTSFCFLDIRSPGLGDTAMYLCATSRGAGVNTGELFFGEGSRLTVL.

J is TRBJ2-1 and V is TRBV6-1; TRBD2 agrees at 10 bases. J gave up 0 bases and V 4 bases, and 3 bases lay outside the gene matches. Germline V gene lookup returns CDR1 MNHNS and CDR2 SASEGT. This CDR3 region has 16 residues. The CDR3 loop reads CASSGTSGTSYNEQFF. The CDR3 DNA reads TGTGCCAGCAGTGGAACTAGCGGGACCTCCTACAATGAGCAGTTCTTC.

The chain recombines TRBV29-1 with TRBJ1-3; TRBD1 might be the D (5 bases). CDR1 SQVTM and CDR2 ANQGSEA come from the germline V gene. The V end was cut by 6 bases, the J end by 2 bases, with 8 bases between. The CDR3 sequence is 12 residues long. The CDR3 DNA sequence: TGCAGCGTCAAGGGGACTGGAAACACCATATATTTT. Translated: CSVKGTGNTIYF.

V gene TRBV7-2 combines with J gene TRBJ1-2, with a weak D call TRBD1 (5 bases). The length of the CDR3 is 14 residues. V dropped 0 bases and J dropped 4 bases, with 9 bases sitting between them. The germline V gene encodes CDR1 SGHTA and CDR2 FQGNSA. The CDR3 DNA sequence: TGTGCCAGCAGCTTAGCTGGGGGAGGCTATGGCTACACCTTC. Encoded protein: CASSLAGGGYGYTF.

The chain employs TRBV7-9 and TRBJ2-2; TRBD2 aligns across 13 bases. The CDR3 totals 16 residues. The trim removed 5 bases at V and 5 bases at J, leaving 5 bases unmatched. CDR1 and CDR2 from the germline V gene are SEHNR and FQNEAQ (reference sequence). CDR3 coding DNA: TGTGCCAGCAGCCGGACTAGCGGGAGTCGAACCGGGGAGCTGTTTTTT. Residues: CASSRTSGSRTGELFF.

J is TRBJ2-7 and V is TRBV18, with D possibly matching TRBD2 (5 bases). V was clipped by 0 bases and J by 4 bases, with 10 bases between them. The length of the CDR3 is 14 residues. Germline loops: CDR1 KGHSH, CDR2 LQKENI. Here the CDR3 reads CASSPPTGIYEQYF. DNA for the CDR3: TGTGCCAGCTCACCACCGACGGGAATTTACGAGCAGTACTTC.

This chain connects TRBV30 to TRBJ2-7; D uncertain. Per the germline V gene, CDR1 is GTSNPN and CDR2 is SVGIG (reference sequence). The CDR3 covers 12 residues. Trimming took off 3 bases at V and 3 bases at J, with 9 bases between the two ends. CDR3 protein: CAWSLQDYEQYF. For the CDR3, the DNA is TGTGCCTGGAGCCTCCAGGACTACGAGCAGTACTTC.

The chain links TRBV2 to TRBJ1-1, with D uncertain. V lost 6 bases and J 1 base, leaving 15 bases between the germline ends. Germline-derived CDR1 and CDR2 are SNHLY and FYNNEI. The CDR3 is made up of 15 amino acids. CDR3 in DNA: TGTGCCAGCAGCCCGCAAAGTACGGGGAACACTGAAGCTTTCTTT. Its protein product is CASSPQSTGNTEAFF.

The genes are TRBV5-6 and TRBJ1-3; TRBD1 aligns across 7 bases. Germline CDR1 and CDR2: SGHDT and YYEEEE. This CDR3 comprises 16 residues. With V trimmed by 0 bases and J by 4 bases, 7 bases remained unmatched. The CDR3, as DNA: TGTGCCAGCAGCTTGGTGGTCCAGGGGGTAGGAAACACCATATATTTT. Amino acid sequence: CASSLVVQGVGNTIYF. Looking up the rest from reference TRBV5-6 and TRBJ1-3 gives the full variable domain: DAGVTQSPTHLIKTRGQQVTLRCSPKSGHDTVSWYQQALGQGPQFIFQYYEEEERQRGNFPDRFSGHQFPNYSSELNVNALLLGDSALYLCASSLVVQGVGNTIYFGEGSWLTVV.

This clone has just a few counts. This chain uses TRBV19 with TRBJ1-6, with TRBD1 matching over 7 bases. Germline CDR1 is LNHDA and CDR2 is SQIVND (reference sequence). Trimming at V came to 7 bases and at J to 7 bases, leaving 7 bases not matched to a gene. The CDR3 length is 14 residues. Here the CDR3 reads CASNLQGGNSPLHF. In DNA, the CDR3 is TGTGCCAGTAATCTCCAGGGGGGAAATTCACCCCTCCACTTT.

This clone was seen more than once but under ten times. The chain is built from TRBV5-1 and TRBJ2-1; 11 nucleotides agree with TRBD2. V lost 2 bases to trimming and J lost 7 bases; unmatched junction nucleotides: 5. Germline values: CDR1 SGHRS, CDR2 YFSETQ. This CDR3 has 15 residues. As DNA, the CDR3 is TGCGCCAGCAGCTTTAGCGGGAGGGTAGTTAATGAGCAGTTCTTC. This encodes CASSFSGRVVNEQFF. Together with reference TRBV5-1 and TRBJ2-1, the CDR3 gives the full variable domain: KAGVTQTPRYLIKTRGQQVTLSCSPISGHRSVSWYQQTPGQGLQFLFEYFSETQRNKGNFPGRFSGRQFSNSRSEMNVSTLELGDSALYLCASSFSGRVVNEQFFGPGTRLTVL.

There are a few counts of this clone. This sequence joins TRBV6-5 and TRBJ2-7; 7 nucleotides match TRBD2. V was clipped by 7 bases and J by 5 bases; unmatched bases: 14. Germline V CDR1 and CDR2: MNHEY, SVGAGI. CDR3 length equals 15 residues. CDR3 nucleotide sequence: TGTGCCAGCAACTCCGCCGCGTCGGGAGGACACGAGCAGTACTTC. It codes for CASNSAASGGHEQYF.

The rearrangement uses TRBV10-3 and TRBJ2-1; a possible D gene is TRBD2 (6 bases). V gave up 8 bases and J gave up 8 bases, with 22 bases separating them. CDR3 length: 15 amino acids. CDR1 is ENHRY and CDR2 is SYGVKD in the germline V gene. The CDR3 region has the DNA TGTGCCATCTCGTCCGGAGCAACTAGCCTTGATGAGCAGTTCTTC. This translates into CAISSGATSLDEQFF.

This rearrangement joins TRBV9 to TRBJ2-5; possibly TRBD2 for D (5 bases). Germline V gives CDR1 SGDLS, CDR2 YYNGEE. V was trimmed by 1 base and J by 1 base, leaving 11 bases between them. The CDR3 covers 15 residues. The CDR3 loop is CASSVSSSSQETQYF. CDR3 DNA sequence: TGTGCCAGCAGCGTAAGTTCTAGCAGCCAAGAGACCCAGTACTTC.

The chain has TRBV10-1 and TRBJ2-3; 9 nucleotides match TRBD2. Germline V gene lookup returns CDR1 WNHNN and CDR2 SYGVQD (reference sequence). The CDR3 consists of 15 residues. J was trimmed by 3 bases and V by 8 bases; bases with no gene match: 9. The CDR3 nucleotides are TGCGCCAGCCCATTTAGCGGGAGAGGAACAGATACGCAGTATTTT. It is translated as CASPFSGRGTDTQYF.

This chain links TRBV5-4 with TRBJ2-5, with 11 bases that match TRBD2. The trim removed 4 bases at V and 5 bases at J, leaving 7 bases unmatched. The CDR3 loop spans 15 amino acids. The germline gives CDR1 SGHNT, CDR2 YYREEE (reference sequence). DNA for the CDR3: TGTGCCAGCAGCCTGCCTAGCGGGGGGAGGGAGACCCAGTACTTC. Translating it yields CASSLPSGGRETQYF.

V and J are TRBV5-4 and TRBJ1-2; 11 bases map to TRBD1. CDR3 length: 15 amino acids. CDR1 is SGHNT, CDR2 YYREEE, per germline (reference sequence). Trimming removed 3 bases from V and 4 bases from J; junction bases left unmatched: 5. The CDR3 loop is CASSWDRGDFYGYTF. The CDR3 region has the DNA TGTGCCAGCAGCTGGGACAGGGGGGACTTCTATGGCTACACCTTC.

This clone was seen only once. V usage is TRBV11-2 and J usage is TRBJ2-1; 8 bases align to TRBD1. V gave up 4 bases and J gave up 3 bases; unmatched junction bases: 5. The CDR3 has 15 amino acids. CDR1 and CDR2 (germline): SGHAT, FQNNGV. This CDR3 is CASSYGTGGYNEQFF. DNA of the CDR3: TGTGCCAGCAGCTACGGGACAGGCGGCTACAATGAGCAGTTCTTC.

This chain joins TRBV30 and TRBJ2-1; 11 nucleotides agree with TRBD2. The germline gives CDR1 GTSNPN, CDR2 SVGIG (reference sequence). V dropped 4 bases and J dropped 10; count of bases not matched to a gene: 12. This CDR3 comprises 15 residues. The CDR3 bases are TGTGCCTGGAACGTCGTAGCGGGGGGGATCGGGGAGCAGTTCTTC. Translated, it gives CAWNVVAGGIGEQFF. Based on the CDR3 plus reference TRBV30 and TRBJ2-1, the full variable domain is SQTIHQWPATLVQPVGSPLSLECTVEGTSNPNLYWYRQAAGRGLQLLFYSVGIGQISSEVPQNLSASRPQDRQFILSSKKLLLSDSGFYLCAWNVVAGGIGEQFFGPGTRLTVL.

Written as DNA, the CDR3 is TGTGCCAGTAGTCAGGGACAGGGGCTAGCCAAAAACATTCAGTACTTC. Translated: CASSQGQGLAKNIQYF. V is TRBV19 and J is TRBJ2-4; 10 nucleotides match TRBD1. The V and J ends lost 5 bases and 0 bases, in that order; junction bases with no gene match: 4. This CDR3 region has 16 residues. Germline loops: CDR1 LNHDA, CDR2 SQIVND (reference sequence).

The chain has TRBV15 and TRBJ1-4; D ambiguous. CDR3 size: 15 residues. Germline lookup yields CDR1 LNHNV and CDR2 YYDKDF (reference sequence). Trimming took 5 bases from V and 5 from J, leaving 15 bases between them. The CDR3 is CATSRLQLINEKLFF. As DNA, the CDR3 is TGTGCCACCAGCCGACTCCAACTAATCAATGAAAAACTGTTTTTT.

This chain links TRBV7-6 with TRBJ1-4; 12 bases are shared with TRBD1. The V gene end was trimmed by 5 bases and the J gene end by 8 bases; junction bases not matched to a gene: 3. The length of the CDR3 is 14 residues. Germline loops: CDR1 SGHVS, CDR2 FNYEAQ. This CDR3 reads CASSRDRGREKLFF. DNA of the CDR3: TGTGCCAGCAGCAGGGACAGGGGGCGCGAAAAACTGTTTTTT.

V gene TRBV25-1 combines with J gene TRBJ1-3; D perhaps matches TRBD1 (5 bases). The V end was cut by 7 bases, the J end by 4 bases, with 11 bases between. CDR1 and CDR2 from the germline V gene are MGHDK and SYGVNS. The CDR3 runs to 13 residues. The CDR3: CASIPDTGNTIYF. The CDR3 nucleotides read TGTGCCAGCATACCGGACACAGGAAACACCATATATTTT.

The CDR3 DNA follows: TGTGCCAGTAGTGGGCGGGCAGGGGTAGAAGATACGCAGTATTTT. The encoded protein is CASSGRAGVEDTQYF. This chain connects TRBV19 to TRBJ2-3, with D perhaps TRBD1 (6 bases). This CDR3 has 15 amino acids. The V gene's germline CDR1 is LNHDA and CDR2 SQIVND (reference sequence). V was shortened by 5 bases and J by 5 bases, with 17 bases between the two germline ends.